Listed here are 10 T cell receptor beta chains from one sample, sequenced in a study of graft-versus-host responses after intestinal transplantation. Profiled with immunoSEQ multiplex PCR; TCRdb holds only in-frame clones, not every one. This sample has 4,500 to 5,000 clones, with 72% found just once. The starting material was PBMCs, obtained 541 days after intestinal transplant. The receptors shown here come from a human patient who received an intestinal transplant, so some T cells may come from the graft donor.

The rearrangement links TRBV21-1 to TRBJ1-5; the table's D call TRBD1 went unverified against the DNA. TRBV21-1 is assigned pseudogene status. The CDR3 runs 18 residues. Here the CDR3 reads CASSGRDRGPYSNQPQHF. CDR3 bases: TGTGCCAGCAGCGGCCGGGACAGGGGGCCTTATAGCAATCAGCCCCAGCATTTT.

This chain connects TRBV11-3 to TRBJ2-5; D call uncertain. CDR3 length equals 12 residues. V shed 4 bases and J shed 5 bases, with 8 bases lying between them. Germline V lookup: CDR1 SGHNT, CDR2 YENEEA. The chain's CDR3 is CASSSLAETQYF. CDR3 nucleotide sequence: TGTGCCAGCAGCTCCCTGGCGGAGACCCAGTACTTC.

The chain combines TRBV19 with TRBJ2-7, with 10 bases matching TRBD2. The CDR3 runs 19 residues. CDR1 and CDR2 (germline): LNHDA, SQIVND (reference sequence). Trimming took 4 bases from V and 0 from J; bases not matched to a gene: 15. CDR3 protein: CASSTHPYSLAGSSYEQYF. In DNA form, the CDR3 reads TGTGCCAGTAGTACCCATCCCTACTCACTAGCGGGGAGCTCCTACGAGCAGTACTTC.

V gene TRBV21-1 combines with J gene TRBJ2-5; the DNA was not compared with TRBD1, the D call given in the table. TRBV21-1 is annotated as a pseudogene. The CDR3 is 15 residues long. The CDR3 here is CASSKSKNREETQYF. CDR3 sequence (DNA): TGTGCCAGCAGCAAATCAAAGAACAGGGAAGAGACCCAGTACTTC.

This chain uses TRBV6-5 with TRBJ1-3; 9 bases agree with TRBD1. V lost 8 bases and J lost 1; bases outside the gene matches: 3. The CDR3 has 14 amino acids. Per the germline V gene, CDR1 is MNHEY and CDR2 is SVGAGI. CDR3 bases: TGTGCCAGCGGACAGGGGATTTCTGGAAACACCATATATTTT. It specifies CASGQGISGNTIYF.

The chain links TRBV27 to TRBJ1-2; 8 nucleotides match TRBD1. The length of the CDR3 is 15 residues. Germline CDR1 and CDR2: MNHEY and SMNVEV (reference sequence). V lost 3 bases, J lost 6 bases, and 9 bases stayed unmatched. The CDR3 loop is CASSFWSDRGNGYTF. CDR3 DNA sequence: TGTGCCAGCAGTTTTTGGTCCGACAGGGGAAATGGCTACACCTTC.

The rearrangement joins TRBV6-5 to TRBJ1-1; D call uncertain. V was cut by 4 bases and J by 7 bases, with 13 bases left in between. The CDR3 is 13 amino acids. Per the germline V gene, CDR1 is MNHEY and CDR2 is SVGAGI. The CDR3 nucleotides read TGTGCCAGCAGTTTCAAGGAAATGAGTGAAGCTTTCTTT. This codes for CASSFKEMSEAFF.

This chain links TRBV6-5 with TRBJ1-1; D is possibly TRBD1 (5 bases). Germline assignment: CDR1 MNHEY and CDR2 SVGAGI. V was clipped by 5 bases and J by 1 base, with 8 bases between them. The CDR3 loop spans 13 amino acids. The CDR3 coding sequence is TGTGCCAGCAGTCAGGGAAGGAACACTGAAGCTTTCTTT. This sequence encodes CASSQGRNTEAFF.

V is TRBV6-6 and J is TRBJ1-2; weak D call: TRBD1 (6 bases). CDR1 and CDR2 (germline): MNHNY, SVGAGI (reference sequence). The germline V and J ends were trimmed by 4 bases and 7 bases, with 13 bases remaining between them. This CDR3 contains 13 residues. CDR3 residues: CASSSRDTFGYTF. DNA of the CDR3: TGTGCCAGCAGTTCCCGGGACACCTTTGGCTACACCTTC.

This clone came up a few times. CDR3 amino acids: CASSRSGGANEQYF. In nucleotides, the CDR3 is TGTGCCAGCAGCCGCAGCGGGGGGGCTAACGAGCAGTACTTC. The chain joins TRBV6-1 to TRBJ2-7; 10 bases are a match to TRBD2. V lost 6 bases, J lost 5 bases, and 7 bases stayed unmatched. The CDR3 has 14 amino acids. Germline-derived CDR1 and CDR2 are MNHNS and SASEGT.